The 17 T cell receptor beta chains in this list originate from one sample, sequenced in a study of T cell clonality in common variable immunodeficiency. Repertoires were generated with immunoSEQ multiplex PCR, while TCRdb's copy carries only in-frame clones and drops some. The table records around 52,000 clones without singletons, the ten largest covering roughly 5.3%. The sequencing input was peripheral blood mononuclear cells. The receptors were gathered from a person between 18 and 75 years old in good health.

This clone was recorded at least ten times. With the read ending 3 residues before the CDR3 end, the germline J gene is used to fill in that end. The V and J genes are TRBV6-1 and TRBJ1-6, with unresolved D. This CDR3 is built from 14 residues. Germline CDR1 reads MNHNS; CDR2 reads SASEGT. V gave up 3 bases and J gave up 5 bases, with 8 bases separating them. The CDR3 reads CASSENRNNSPLHF. The sequenced CDR3 bases are TGTGCCAGCAGTGAGAACAGAAATAATTCACCC.

Note on this clone: Sequencing ends 3 residues short of the CDR3 end; the germline J gene provides the rest. This chain links TRBV19 with TRBJ2-1; 7 nucleotides align to TRBD2. With V trimmed by 6 bases and J by 4 bases, 9 bases remained unmatched. From germline, CDR1 is LNHDA and CDR2 SQIVND (reference sequence). The length of the CDR3 is 15 residues. The covered CDR3 bases are TGTGCCAGTAGCGACCTAGCGGACCGATACAATGAG. Translating it yields CASSDLADRYNE. The whole CDR3 region reads CASSDLADRYNEQFF. The full variable domain, its missing parts supplied by reference TRBV19 and TRBJ2-1, is DGGITQSPKYLFRKEGQNVTLSCEQNLNHDAMYWYRQDPGQGLRLIYYSQIVNDFQKGDIAEGYSVSREKKESFPLTVTSAQKNPTAFYLCASSDLADRYNEQFFGPGTRLTVL.

Ten or more counts support this clone. The sequenced fragment ends 3 residues before the CDR3 boundary, so the rest is inferred from the germline J gene. The chain employs TRBV28 and TRBJ2-7; 7 bases are a match to TRBD1. Losses at the gene ends were 5 bases for V and 2 bases for J; bases not matched to a gene: 6. The CDR3 runs to 14 residues. Germline values: CDR1 MDHEN, CDR2 SYDVKM. The CDR3: CASSPLQGAYEQYF. The sequenced CDR3 bases are TGTGCCAGCAGTCCCCTCCAGGGGGCCTACGAG.

This clone showed up many times. Read coverage stops 3 residues before the CDR3 terminus; the germline J gene supplies the remainder. J is TRBJ2-7 and V is TRBV6-2 or TRBV6-3, with 8 bases lining up with TRBD1. Germline CDR1 reads MNHEY; CDR2 reads SVGEGT. Unmatched junction bases numbered 6, after V lost 2 bases and J lost 3 bases. The CDR3 totals 15 residues. CDR3 loop: CASSYGQGIDYEQYF. The part of the CDR3 DNA that was read is TGTGCCAGCAGTTACGGACAGGGAATAGACTACGAG.

This clone occurred many times. The read finishes 3 residues shy of the CDR3 end, and the germline J gene is used to complete it. The J gene is TRBJ2-5, the V gene TRBV2, with no clear D. V gave up 4 bases and J gave up 5 bases, with 11 bases separating them. The CDR3 sequence is 13 residues long. Germline V CDR1 and CDR2: SNHLY, FYNNEI. CDR3 sequence: CASSVYLRETQYF. Incomplete CDR3 DNA: TGTGCCAGCAGTGTTTATTTGCGGGAGACC.

This clone was counted many times. With the read ending 3 residues before the CDR3 end, the germline J gene is used to fill in that end. The chain uses TRBV6-2 or TRBV6-3 and TRBJ2-1, with TRBD2 identical over 9 bases. Germline V lookup: CDR1 MNHEY, CDR2 SVGEGT. The CDR3 has 14 amino acids. V was pared by 5 bases and J by 8 bases, with 7 bases of the junction left unmatched. CDR3 DNA (partial): TGTGCCAGCAGTCCGAGCGGGAGGACTGATGAG. Its translation: CASSPSGRTDE. The full CDR3 protein reads CASSPSGRTDEQFF.

This clone has ten or more counts. The CDR3 sequence: CASSTTGTQETQYF. The covered CDR3 bases are TGTGCCAGTAGCACGACAGGGACTCAAGAGACC. The chain carries TRBV19 and TRBJ2-5, with D perhaps TRBD1 (7 bases). The CDR3 end lies 3 residues beyond the end of the read and is filled in from the germline J gene. The length of the CDR3 is 14 residues. V was shortened by 6 bases and J by 2 bases, with 13 bases between the two germline ends. Germline CDR1 and CDR2: LNHDA and SQIVND (reference sequence).

This clone was observed a few times. The read falls 3 residues short of the CDR3 end, and the missing part is taken from the germline J gene. V gene TRBV7-2 combines with J gene TRBJ2-1; 7 nucleotides align to TRBD1. Germline loops: CDR1 SGHTA, CDR2 FQGNSA. V was clipped by 5 bases and J by 5 bases; unmatched bases: 9. The CDR3 is 15 residues long. This chain's CDR3 is CASSARGQEDNEQFF. The sequenced part of the CDR3 DNA is TGTGCCAGCAGCGCCCGTGGACAGGAAGACAATGAG.

This clone was recorded at least ten times. The read falls 3 residues short of the CDR3 end, and the missing part is taken from the germline J gene. This chain joins TRBV7-9 and TRBJ1-4; D is undetermined. Per germline, CDR1 SEHNR and CDR2 FQNEAQ (reference sequence). V lost 1 base, J lost 6 bases, and 12 bases lay in between. The CDR3 length is 15 residues. The CDR3 bases that were read are TGTGCCAGCAGCTTAGACTCGGGTGTGGATGAAAAA. The encoded protein is CASSLDSGVDEK. The full-length CDR3 reads as CASSLDSGVDEKLFF.

This clone was detected many times. CDR3: CAISESNGRGRGTGELFF. The DNA read from the CDR3 is TGTGCCATCAGTGAGTCGAATGGCAGGGGGCGCGGCACCGGGGAG. V usage is TRBV10-3 and J usage is TRBJ2-2; TRBD1 matches at 8 bases. The sequenced fragment ends 3 residues before the CDR3 boundary, so the rest is inferred from the germline J gene. The CDR3 sequence is 18 residues long. CDR1 is ENHRY, CDR2 SYGVKD, per germline. V shed 0 bases, J shed 4 bases, and the junction held 10 bases outside the gene matches.

This clone has just a few counts. This CDR3 is CSARRTGMIEQFF. CDR3 DNA, as far as it was read: TGCAGTGCTAGAAGGACAGGGATGATTGAG. V gene TRBV20-1 combines with J gene TRBJ2-1, with 8 bases fitting TRBD1. The sequenced fragment ends 3 residues before the CDR3 boundary, so the rest is inferred from the germline J gene. From germline, CDR1 is DFQATT and CDR2 SNEGSKA (reference sequence). The CDR3 totals 13 residues. Trimming took 2 bases from V and 9 from J; bases not matched to a gene: 6.

This clone came up many times. The read gets to within 3 residues of the CDR3 end, and the germline J gene fills in the rest. The J gene is TRBJ1-1, the V gene TRBV23-1; tentative D call: TRBD1 (5 bases). TRBV23-1 is an ORF, with its function uncertain. With 8 bases removed from V and 5 bases from J, the gap between germline ends came to 15 bases. This CDR3 is 13 amino acids long. Partial CDR3 DNA: TGCGCCAGCCCGGGACCGCGGGGGACTGAA. Amino acids: CASPGPRGTE. The complete CDR3 reads CASPGPRGTEAFF.

This clone was picked up many times. With the read ending 3 residues before the CDR3 end, the germline J gene is used to fill in that end. This chain links TRBV20-1 with TRBJ2-1; 7 bases line up with TRBD2. The V segment lost 4 bases and the J segment 5 bases; nucleotides outside the gene matches: 5. Germline V gene data show CDR1 as DFQATT and CDR2 as SNEGSKA (reference sequence). This CDR3 region has 13 residues. The part of the CDR3 DNA that was read is TGCAGTGCTAACGCGGGGGTGCACAATGAG. This encodes CSANAGVHNE. The whole CDR3 sequence is CSANAGVHNEQFF.

Ten or more counts support this clone. The CDR3 end is not reached by the read, which stops 3 residues before it; the germline J gene fills it in. This chain uses TRBV20-1 with TRBJ2-5; D is perhaps TRBD1 (6 bases). Germline V gives CDR1 DFQATT, CDR2 SNEGSKA (reference sequence). With 5 bases removed from V and 5 bases from J, the gap between germline ends came to 18 bases. The CDR3 is 14 residues long. Partial CDR3 DNA: TGCAGTGCTCAACAGGGACAAGTGCGGGAGACC. Translating gives CSAQQGQVRET. Given in full, the CDR3 is CSAQQGQVRETQYF.

This clone showed up many times. The CDR3 end lies 3 residues beyond the end of the read and is filled in from the germline J gene. The V call is TRBV28, the J call TRBJ1-4; D remains ambiguous. CDR1 is MDHEN and CDR2 is SYDVKM in the germline V gene. This CDR3 has 11 amino acids. V lost 8 bases and J lost 8, with 9 bases in between. The CDR3 region is CASGIGEKLFF. Incomplete CDR3 DNA: TGTGCCAGCGGAATAGGGGAAAAA.

This clone was picked up many times. From the germline J gene comes the end of the CDR3, since the read stops 3 residues before it. The V and J genes are TRBV5-1 and TRBJ1-1; 7 bases agree with TRBD1. V shed 3 bases, J shed 3 bases, and the junction held 11 bases outside the gene matches. Germline V CDR1 and CDR2: SGHRS, YFSETQ. The CDR3 is made up of 16 amino acids. The sequenced part of the CDR3 DNA is TGCGCCAGCAGCTCTAACAGGGGTTTGGCGGACACTGAA. Its protein product is CASSSNRGLADTE. The whole CDR3 reads CASSSNRGLADTEAFF.

This clone occurred many times. The read finishes 3 residues shy of the CDR3 end, and the germline J gene is used to complete it. The rearrangement links TRBV20-1 to TRBJ2-5; the D gene is possibly TRBD1 (5 bases). This CDR3 is built from 13 residues. V lost 3 bases to trimming and J lost 5 bases, with 13 bases between them. Germline V gene data show CDR1 as DFQATT and CDR2 as SNEGSKA (reference sequence). Incomplete CDR3 DNA: TGCAGTGCTAGTAGGGGTTTGAAGGAGACC. This encodes CSASRGLKET. The entire CDR3 protein reads CSASRGLKETQYF.